This T cell receptor beta chain was documented in a study of tumor-infiltrating lymphocytes in primary liver carcinoma. Study conclusions and caveats: The overlap of tumor-adjacent and tumor-blood pairs was smaller than that of tumor region pairs.

About this clonotype itself: What it recognizes is unknown. A junction end diverges from the germline sequence, so it may reflect a read error.

Co-extraction yielded RNA and DNA from around 18-30 mg of unsorted bulk tissue. With chronic HBV infection, the patients were also treatment-naive. A constant-region primer served to make TCR beta cDNA from about 490 ng total RNA. Three rounds of nested multiplex PCR with slightly modified ARM-PCR produced TCR beta libraries. Each of the first two PCR rounds ran roughly 9 cycles with TRBV1-TRBV30 forward and C-beta reverse primers. TCRdb called the multiplex PCR reads again in MiXCR, with one record for every CDR3 protein. The sample contains tens of thousands of distinct CDR3 sequences, about two thirds of which appear only once. Germline V gene data show CDR1 as SGHAT and CDR2 as FQNNGV. The CDR3 loop spans 16 amino acids.

The sequence came from a man in his forties with primary liver carcinoma and hepatitis B virus infection. This chain links TRBV11-2 with TRBJ2-5, with 7 bases lining up with TRBD1. Specimen: liver tumor tissue from sampling region 2. This sample's subset: tumor region T2, inferior pole. CDR3 coding DNA: TGTGCCACCAGCCAAACTCCTGGCAGGGGGAAAGGGACGCAGTACTTC. It encodes CATSQTPGRGKGTQYF.